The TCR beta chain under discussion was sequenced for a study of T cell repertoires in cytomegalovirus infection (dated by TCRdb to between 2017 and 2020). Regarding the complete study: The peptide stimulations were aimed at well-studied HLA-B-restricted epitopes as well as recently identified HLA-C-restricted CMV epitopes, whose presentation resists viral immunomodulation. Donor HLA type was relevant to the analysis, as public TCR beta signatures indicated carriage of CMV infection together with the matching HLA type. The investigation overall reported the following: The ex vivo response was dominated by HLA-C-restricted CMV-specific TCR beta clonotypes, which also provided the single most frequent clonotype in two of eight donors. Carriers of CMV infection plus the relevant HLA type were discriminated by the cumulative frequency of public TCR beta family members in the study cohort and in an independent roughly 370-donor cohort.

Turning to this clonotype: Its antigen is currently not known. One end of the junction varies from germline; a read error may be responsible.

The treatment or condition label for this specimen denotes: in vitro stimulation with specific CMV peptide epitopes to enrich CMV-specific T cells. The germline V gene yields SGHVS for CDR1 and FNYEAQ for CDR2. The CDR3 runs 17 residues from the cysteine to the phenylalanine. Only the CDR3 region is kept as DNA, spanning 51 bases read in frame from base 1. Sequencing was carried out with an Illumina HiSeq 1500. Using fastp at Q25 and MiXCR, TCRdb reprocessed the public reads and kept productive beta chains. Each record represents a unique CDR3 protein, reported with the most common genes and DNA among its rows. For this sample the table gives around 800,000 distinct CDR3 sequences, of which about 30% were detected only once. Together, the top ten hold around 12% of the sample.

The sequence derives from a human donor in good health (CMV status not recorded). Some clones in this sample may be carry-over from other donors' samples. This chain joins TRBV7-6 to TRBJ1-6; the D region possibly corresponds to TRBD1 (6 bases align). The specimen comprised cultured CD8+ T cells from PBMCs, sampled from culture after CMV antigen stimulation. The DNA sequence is TGTACCAGCAGCTTAGCTCTGGGTAGGGACAATAATTCACCCCTCCACTTT. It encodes CTSSLALGRDNNSPLHF.